This T cell receptor (beta chain) was sequenced in a study of glioma-infiltrating T cells. Using RNA template, CDR3s of TCR alpha and beta were amplified with iRepertoire arm-PCR. TCRdb independently ran MiXCR on the multiplex PCR reads; one entry per CDR3 protein. The sample has 400,000 or so distinct CDR3 sequences; 41% are singletons. Study conclusions and caveats: Patients with low tissue-blood divergence carried a signature set of shared blood CDR3 motifs.

V lost 6 bases and J lost 5, with 12 bases in between. The germline V gene has CDR1 ENHRY and CDR2 SYGVKD. This CDR3 region has 13 residues. Comment on this clonotype: Its antigen is still unknown.

The chain joins TRBV10-3 to TRBJ2-3; D not certain. The sample consisted of glioma tissue, nonneoplastic brain tissue, or PBMCs (not recorded which). The receptor was isolated from a human donor with low-grade glioma or glioblastoma, undergoing nonglioma brain surgery, or in good health (not recorded which). This CDR3 reads CAISLGIGDTQYF. CDR3 DNA: TGTGCCATCAGCTTAGGGATTGGAGATACGCAGTATTTT.